This T cell receptor beta chain emerged from a study of blood T cell repertoires in COVID-19. About the research overall: Sample material is recorded as cDNA or gDNA derived from T cells, B-cell-depleted T cells, or PBMCs.

The protocol was immunoSEQ multiplex PCR, while the TCRdb copy is restricted to in-frame clones and leaves out a portion. The top ten hold approximately 11% of the sample, which has fewer than 250,000 clones, 70% to 90% seen once. Germline CDR1 and CDR2: GTSNPN and SVGIG (reference sequence). V was shortened by 5 bases and J by 5 bases, with 15 bases between the two germline ends. The CDR3 has 13 amino acids. Recovered participants had two consecutive negative NP/OP PCR tests, healthcare professional clearance, or symptom resolution. Sequencing was carried out using PBMCs or T cells enriched from blood (not recorded which). The TCR originated in a man between 25 and 39 years old who had recovered from COVID-19. The J gene is TRBJ2-5, the V gene TRBV30, with D perhaps TRBD1 (6 bases). CDR3 DNA sequence: TGTGCCTGGGTAAAACAGGGTAGGGAGACCCAGTACTTC. It codes for CAWVKQGRETQYF.